Below, 29 T cell receptor beta chains from the same sample are listed, as sequenced in a study of shared clonotypes between healthy human individuals. Measured with immunoSEQ multiplex PCR; TCRdb has only the in-frame clones, and not every one. The table shows about 1 million clones, with about 80% occurring only once. Sequenced input: memory CD4+ T cells sorted from blood. The subset denotes: CD45RA-negative fraction. The receptor set was obtained from a man younger than 35 in good health.

V usage is TRBV13 and J usage is TRBJ1-3; TRBD1 aligns across 7 bases. The V gene's germline CDR1 is PRHDT and CDR2 FYEKMQ (reference sequence). V shed 5 bases, J shed 0 bases, and the junction held 4 bases outside the gene matches. The CDR3 length is 15 residues. CDR3: CASSIRTGSGNTIYF. The CDR3 DNA sequence: TGTGCCAGCAGCATACGGACAGGCTCTGGAAACACCATATATTTT.

Only a few counts were recorded for this clone. The chain has TRBV13 and TRBJ1-6; TRBD1 matches 7 bases. CDR3 length: 13 amino acids. The V gene's germline CDR1 is PRHDT and CDR2 FYEKMQ (reference sequence). The J segment lost 7 bases and the V segment lost 7 bases, leaving 4 bases of the junction unmatched. CDR3 loop: CASTDRENSPLHF. In nucleotides, the CDR3 is TGTGCCAGCACCGACAGGGAGAATTCACCCCTCCACTTT.

The chain joins TRBV9 to TRBJ1-5; D is possibly TRBD1 (5 bases). Trimming shortened V by 0 bases and J by 7 bases, and 8 bases separated the two germline ends. In germline, CDR1 is SGDLS, CDR2 YYNGEE. This CDR3 region has 13 residues. CDR3 in DNA: TGTGCCAGCAGCGTAGCAGGGTCCCAGCCCCAGCATTTT. This gives the protein CASSVAGSQPQHF.

As regards this clone: Other DNA sequences within the sample encode an identical CDR3. The chain carries TRBV5-1 and TRBJ2-1, with a possible D match to TRBD2 (5 bases). Trimming pared 1 base from V and 0 bases from J, leaving 8 bases between. The CDR3 runs 15 residues. Per germline, CDR1 SGHRS and CDR2 YFSETQ. CDR3 coding DNA: TGCGCCAGCAGCTTGTCGGGGAGCTCCTACAATGAGCAGTTCTTC. Its translation: CASSLSGSSYNEQFF.

The rearrangement uses TRBV6-1 and TRBJ2-1; D gene uncertain. Trimming left V 8 bases short and J 9 bases short, with 23 bases between. The germline CDR1 and CDR2 sequences are MNHNS and SASEGT. There are 15 residues in the CDR3. This CDR3 is CASRTQGPPSGEQFF. CDR3 DNA sequence: TGTGCCAGCCGCACCCAAGGCCCCCCTTCGGGTGAGCAGTTCTTC.

V and J are TRBV2 and TRBJ1-2; unclear D gene. V was pared by 3 bases and J by 8 bases, with 22 bases between. This CDR3 spans 16 amino acids. Germline lookup yields CDR1 SNHLY and CDR2 FYNNEI. The CDR3: CASSDSFGRSYGGYTF. The CDR3 DNA follows: TGTGCCAGCAGTGACTCCTTTGGACGGAGCTATGGGGGCTACACCTTC. Full variable domain (outside the CDR3, taken from reference TRBV2 and TRBJ1-2): EPEVTQTPSHQVTQMGQEVILRCVPISNHLYFYWYRQILGQKVEFLVSFYNNEISEKSEIFDDQFSVERPDGSNFTLKIRSTKLEDSAMYFCASSDSFGRSYGGYTFGSGTRLTVV.

The sample holds one count of this clone. The chain uses TRBV25-1 and TRBJ1-1, with 10 nucleotides matching TRBD1. CDR1 MGHDK and CDR2 SYGVNS come from the germline V gene. The trim removed 11 bases at V and 4 bases at J, leaving 13 bases unmatched. The CDR3 covers 15 residues. Here the CDR3 DNA reads TGTGCCCTCCACCGGGACAGGGGAGGTGGCACTGAAGCTTTCTTT. Translating gives CALHRDRGGGTEAFF.

This clone came up a few times. The V and J genes are TRBV6-6 and TRBJ1-4; 7 bases fit TRBD1. V shed 5 bases and J 4 bases; nucleotides not matched to a gene: 7. CDR3 length: 15 residues. The germline V gene encodes CDR1 MNHNY and CDR2 SVGAGI (reference sequence). The CDR3 sequence is CASSLGTERNEKLFF. CDR3 nucleotide sequence: TGTGCCAGCAGTCTTGGGACAGAACGTAATGAAAAACTGTTTTTT.

This chain uses TRBV5-1 with TRBJ2-3; a possible D gene is TRBD2 (5 bases). CDR3 length: 15 residues. V lost 1 base to trimming and J lost 0 bases, with 9 bases between them. Germline assignment: CDR1 SGHRS and CDR2 YFSETQ. CDR3 loop: CASSLLAQSTDTQYF. CDR3 sequence (DNA): TGCGCCAGCAGCTTGCTAGCCCAGAGCACAGATACGCAGTATTTT.

The rearrangement uses TRBV5-1 and TRBJ1-3; D is unresolved. The germline V gene encodes CDR1 SGHRS and CDR2 YFSETQ. The length of the CDR3 is 15 residues. Trimming removed 3 bases from V and 4 bases from J, with 14 bases in between. The CDR3 region is CASSSSSVNGNTIYF. DNA of the CDR3: TGCGCCAGCAGCTCCTCCTCTGTGAACGGAAACACCATATATTTT.

This sequence joins TRBV18 and TRBJ2-5; D call uncertain. V was clipped by 6 bases and J by 4 bases, with 15 bases between them. CDR3 length: 14 residues. The germline V gene has CDR1 KGHSH and CDR2 LQKENI. The CDR3 spells CASSIKSFGETQYF. The CDR3 coding sequence is TGTGCCAGCTCGATAAAGTCGTTCGGAGAGACCCAGTACTTC.

V is TRBV30 and J is TRBJ1-2, with TRBD1 matching over 7 bases. CDR1 and CDR2 from the germline V gene are GTSNPN and SVGIG (reference sequence). This CDR3 region has 13 residues. The V gene end was trimmed by 2 bases and the J gene end by 8 bases; junction bases not matched to a gene: 8. This chain's CDR3 is CAWSPGTAGGYTF. The CDR3 bases are TGTGCCTGGAGTCCAGGGACAGCGGGGGGCTACACCTTC.

In its sample, this clone was seen once. The chain recombines TRBV6-5 with TRBJ2-2; no definite D call. V was clipped by 2 bases and J by 6 bases, with 7 bases between them. CDR3 length: 13 amino acids. The V gene's germline CDR1 is MNHEY and CDR2 SVGAGI. CDR3 region: CASSYDGSGELFF. The CDR3 coding sequence is TGTGCCAGCAGTTACGATGGGTCCGGGGAGCTGTTTTTT.

This chain uses TRBV6-1 with TRBJ1-5, with D unresolved. The CDR3 covers 13 residues. Germline V gene lookup returns CDR1 MNHNS and CDR2 SASEGT. Trimming removed 7 bases from V and 0 bases from J, with 7 bases in between. The CDR3 loop reads CASIPYSNQPQHF. The CDR3, as DNA: TGTGCCAGCATTCCATATAGCAATCAGCCCCAGCATTTT.

V and J are TRBV7-9 and TRBJ1-1, with D uncertain. Germline V gene lookup returns CDR1 SEHNR and CDR2 FQNEAQ (reference sequence). V lost 1 base to trimming and J lost 4 bases, with 19 bases between them. The CDR3 totals 17 residues. The CDR3 spells CASSLGFPWVLTTEAFF. The CDR3 region has the DNA TGTGCCAGCAGCTTAGGGTTTCCTTGGGTTCTGACCACTGAAGCTTTCTTT.

Only a few counts were recorded for this clone. This chain connects TRBV16 to TRBJ1-5; D gene unclear. Germline loops: CDR1 KGHSY, CDR2 FQNENV. Trimming left V 3 bases short and J 4 bases short, with 7 bases between. This CDR3 comprises 13 residues. The CDR3 region has the DNA TGTGCCAGCAGCCAGAAAGGGAATCAGCCCCAGCATTTT. As protein: CASSQKGNQPQHF.

This clone has a handful of counts. The J gene is TRBJ2-1, the V gene TRBV10-1, with D possibly being TRBD1 (7 bases). This CDR3 comprises 16 residues. Trimming took off 0 bases at V and 2 bases at J, with 11 bases between the two ends. Germline assignment: CDR1 WNHNN and CDR2 SYGVQD (reference sequence). The CDR3: CASSESGRGAYNEQFF. The CDR3 coding sequence is TGCGCCAGCAGTGAGTCAGGCAGGGGGGCCTACAATGAGCAGTTCTTC.

The V call is TRBV28, the J call TRBJ1-3, with TRBD1 matching 8 bases. Germline CDR1 and CDR2: MDHEN and SYDVKM. V lost 5 bases to trimming and J lost 4 bases; unmatched junction nucleotides: 7. There are 15 residues in the CDR3. DNA of the CDR3: TGTGCCAGCAGTCCTGGACAGGGACGAGGAAACACCATATATTTT. This sequence encodes CASSPGQGRGNTIYF.

This clone was seen only a few times. The CDR3 here is CASSQDRADYTGELFF. CDR3 DNA sequence: TGTGCCAGCAGCCAAGACCGGGCGGACTACACCGGGGAGCTGTTTTTT. The chain couples TRBV4-2 to TRBJ2-2, with D possibly TRBD2 on 5 matching bases. The germline V gene has CDR1 LGHNA and CDR2 YNFKEQ. With 0 bases removed from V and 3 bases from J, the gap between germline ends came to 11 bases. This CDR3 spans 16 amino acids.

V gene TRBV2 combines with J gene TRBJ2-1; TRBD1 aligns across 8 bases. The germline V gene encodes CDR1 SNHLY and CDR2 FYNNEI. This CDR3 region has 15 residues. V was clipped by 6 bases and J by 6 bases; unmatched bases: 10. CDR3 coding DNA: TGTGCCAGCAGCCTCGCACGAACAGGGGGCAATGAGCAGTTCTTC. Its protein is CASSLARTGGNEQFF. Filled out from reference TRBV2 and TRBJ2-1, the complete variable domain reads EPEVTQTPSHQVTQMGQEVILRCVPISNHLYFYWYRQILGQKVEFLVSFYNNEISEKSEIFDDQFSVERPDGSNFTLKIRSTKLEDSAMYFCASSLARTGGNEQFFGPGTRLTVL.

This chain connects TRBV4-1 to TRBJ1-2; TRBD1 is a possible D gene (6 bases). The CDR3 has 15 residues. Trimming left V 3 bases short and J 4 bases short, with 15 bases between. CDR1 is MGHRA, CDR2 YSYEKL, per germline. The CDR3 DNA sequence: TGCGCCAGCAGCCAGCCCGGGACACCGTTCTATGGCTACACCTTC. The encoded protein is CASSQPGTPFYGYTF.

The chain couples TRBV27 to TRBJ2-3; 8 nucleotides align to TRBD1. Germline V CDR1 and CDR2: MNHEY, SMNVEV (reference sequence). With 5 bases clipped from V and 3 bases from J, the junction kept 1 base outside the gene matches. This CDR3 spans 13 amino acids. CDR3 coding DNA: TGTGCCAGCAGTGACAGGGGAACAGATACGCAGTATTTT. This sequence encodes CASSDRGTDTQYF.

This chain uses TRBV5-1 with TRBJ1-4; no reliable D call. Germline CDR1 and CDR2: SGHRS and YFSETQ. V was clipped by 2 bases and J by 3 bases, with 8 bases between them. The CDR3 extends over 14 amino acids. In DNA form, the CDR3 reads TGCGCCAGCAGCTTCGGGGAATCTAATGAAAAACTGTTTTTT. It specifies CASSFGESNEKLFF.

This chain connects TRBV18 to TRBJ2-5, with D possibly TRBD1 on 5 matching bases. Trimming left V 1 base short and J 4 bases short, with 10 bases between. Germline V gene data show CDR1 as KGHSH and CDR2 as LQKENI. The CDR3 is made up of 14 amino acids. The CDR3 DNA is TGTGCCAGCTCACCACAGACAGCAAGAGAGACCCAGTACTTC. This codes for CASSPQTARETQYF. The whole variable domain, filled in from reference TRBV18 and TRBJ2-5, reads NAGVMQNPRHLVRRRGQEARLRCSPMKGHSHVYWYRQLPEEGLKFMVYLQKENIIDESGMPKERFSAEFPKEGPSILRIQQVVRGDSAAYFCASSPQTARETQYFGPGTRLLVL.

The chain's CDR3 is CASSLVQSNSPLHF. CDR3 nucleotides: TGTGCCAGCAGCTTAGTCCAGTCGAATTCACCCCTCCACTTT. The chain carries TRBV11-2 and TRBJ1-6; D ambiguous. This CDR3 is 14 amino acids long. Germline-derived CDR1 and CDR2 are SGHAT and FQNNGV. Trimming left V 1 base short and J 7 bases short, with 8 bases between.

The chain uses TRBV4-3 and TRBJ2-7; D might be TRBD2 (6 bases). Germline V gives CDR1 LGHNA, CDR2 YSLEER. The CDR3 covers 15 residues. The germline V and J ends were trimmed by 0 bases and 4 bases, with 13 bases remaining between them. CDR3 nucleotides: TGCGCCAGCAGCCAAGAGCGGGGCAGTGTGTACGAGCAGTACTTC. Encoded protein: CASSQERGSVYEQYF.

In its sample, this clone was seen a few times. This chain links TRBV9 with TRBJ1-4; D perhaps matches TRBD1 (6 bases). CDR1 is SGDLS and CDR2 is YYNGEE in the germline V gene. This CDR3 spans 14 amino acids. The V end was cut by 4 bases, the J end by 6 bases, with 13 bases between. CDR3 loop: CASSKGGRDEKLFF. CDR3 coding DNA: TGTGCCAGCAGCAAGGGGGGGCGCGATGAAAAACTGTTTTTT.

This chain uses TRBV7-2 with TRBJ2-2, with 14 bases matching TRBD2. The length of the CDR3 is 15 residues. CDR1 and CDR2 from the germline V gene are SGHTA and FQGNSA. J was trimmed by 7 bases and V by 5 bases; bases with no gene match: 3. CDR3 DNA sequence: TGTGCCAGCAGCAAGGGGACTAGCGGGAGCGGGGAGCTGTTTTTT. This sequence encodes CASSKGTSGSGELFF.

This chain connects TRBV5-4 to TRBJ2-5; D is uncertain. The ends were cut back, 1 base at V and 2 bases at J, with 9 bases in the middle. Germline lookup yields CDR1 SGHNT and CDR2 YYREEE (reference sequence). The CDR3 is 14 amino acids. CDR3 residues: CASSLRSIQETQYF. In nucleotides, the CDR3 is TGTGCCAGCAGCTTGAGGTCTATTCAAGAGACCCAGTACTTC.